Listed below are T cell receptor beta chains from one sample, sequenced in a study of cytomegalovirus exposure and HLA in healthy donors. Some clones are missing from TCRdb's copy, which holds only in-frame ones; the method was immunoSEQ multiplex PCR. This table holds around 100,000 clones, over 60% found once. Sequencing was carried out using PBMCs. These receptors were collected from a woman under 30 in good health and CMV-seropositive. Both conserved end residues are part of each CDR3. The D gene is left open where the match is weak.

D	J	V	CDR3	DNA
TRBD2	TRBJ2-1	TRBV6-4	CASSGEAGAVNGQFF	TGTGCCAGCAGTGGGGAAGCGGGAGCTGTCAATGGGCAGTTCTTC
NA	TRBJ1-3	TRBV7-8	CASSLSRDSTGNTIYF	TGTGCCAGCAGCCTCTCCAGGGATTCTACTGGAAACACCATATATTTT
TRBD2	TRBJ2-1	TRBV25-1	CASSESGSQTYNEQFF	TGTGCCAGCAGTGAAAGCGGGAGCCAGACCTACAATGAGCAGTTCTTC
NA	TRBJ2-7	TRBV7-9	CASRPLGIAASYEQYF	TGTGCCAGCAGGCCCCTCGGGATAGCGGCCTCCTACGAGCAGTACTTC
NA	TRBJ2-5	TRBV5-1	CASSLDRYQETQYF	TGCGCCAGCAGCTTGGACAGGTACCAAGAGACCCAGTACTTC
TRBD1	TRBJ1-2	TRBV2	CASSYLPGQSPTNYGYTF	TGTGCCAGCAGTTATCTACCGGGACAGAGCCCTACTAACTATGGCTACACCTTC
NA	TRBJ1-2	TRBV5-4	CASSLSEGGYGYTF	TGTGCCAGCAGCTTAAGTGAGGGTGGCTATGGCTACACCTTC
TRBD2	TRBJ2-1	TRBV2	CASSEGGSGMDEQFF	TGTGCCAGCAGTGAAGGCGGGAGCGGTATGGATGAGCAGTTCTTC
TRBD1	TRBJ1-5	TRBV13	CASSLGQGDQPQHF	TGTGCCAGCAGCCTCGGACAGGGCGATCAGCCCCAGCATTTT
TRBD1	TRBJ2-2	TRBV15	CATSLGQGAGELFF	TGTGCCACCAGTCTCGGACAGGGGGCCGGGGAGCTGTTTTTT
NA	TRBJ1-4	TRBV5-1	CASSPLGGGLNEKLFF	TGCGCCAGCAGCCCGTTGGGGGGAGGCCTAAATGAAAAACTGTTTTTT